Each of the 4 T cell receptor beta chains below was sequenced from the same sample in a study of post-analysis software for immune sequencing data. Study-wide findings and caveats: Elevated frequency relative to controls characterized several TRBV segments in patients, TRBV5-6, TRBV5-1 and TRBV20-1 among them.

cDNA libraries for TCR beta contained unique molecular identifiers. TCRdb re-called the PCR reads with MiXCR, one entry per CDR3 protein. The data contain 750,000 to 900,000 distinct CDR3 sequences, approximately 44% of them singletons. These receptors lack a known antigen. The material sequenced was blood. All receptors come from a girl aged 5-17 years with multiple sclerosis.

This clonotype occurred a few times. The V call is TRBV7-2, the J call TRBJ2-1; 13 nucleotides line up with TRBD2. There are 16 residues in the CDR3. Trimming took 2 bases from V and 9 from J; bases not matched to a gene: 7. CDR1 is SGHTA, CDR2 FQGNSA, per germline. The CDR3 nucleotides are TGTGCCAGCAGCTTATCCGGGACTAGCGGGAAGCGTGAGCAGTTCTTC. Protein product: CASSLSGTSGKREQFF.

In this sample, this clonotype turned up a few times. CDR3 sequence: CASFGSNYNEQFF. The CDR3 nucleotides are TGTGCCAGCTTCGGGAGTAACTACAATGAGCAGTTCTTC. The gene calls are TRBV28 and TRBJ2-1; D is possibly TRBD2 (6 bases). In germline, CDR1 is MDHEN, CDR2 SYDVKM. The CDR3 is 13 amino acids. Trimming took off 8 bases at V and 3 bases at J, with 11 bases between the two ends.

For this clonotype: An end of the junction does not agree with germline; a read error may underlie this. The chain couples TRBV4-1 to TRBJ1-2; 7 nucleotides align to TRBD1. This CDR3 region has 17 residues. Per the germline V gene, CDR1 is MGHRA and CDR2 is YSYEKL. CDR3 DNA: TGCGCCAGCAGCCAAGAGGGACAAGGGGGCGCGGTCTATGGCCACACCTTC. Residues: CASSQEGQGGAVYGHTF.

DNA of the CDR3: TGCGCCAGCACGGCGACCGGGGAGCTGTTTTTT. Protein sequence: CASTATGELFF. The chain couples TRBV5-1 to TRBJ2-2; D is uncertain. Germline CDR1 SGHRS, CDR2 YFSETQ. Trimming pared 6 bases from V and 5 bases from J, leaving 5 bases between. The length of the CDR3 is 11 residues.